This TCR beta chain emerged from a study of T cell responses to AZD1222 COVID-19 vaccine. Trimming stripped 5 bases from V and 2 bases from J, with 12 bases between. Germline CDR1 reads SGHTA; CDR2 reads FQGNSA. This CDR3 is 14 amino acids long. Assay: immunoSEQ multiplex PCR; the TCRdb copy retains only in-frame clones and omits some. In the table there are 150,000 or so clones, under 95% of which are singletons. V usage is TRBV7-2 and J usage is TRBJ1-1; D not resolved. The sample here was peripheral blood, taken 28 days after the second AZD1222 dose. The source is an adult who received the AZD1222 COVID-19 vaccine. The chain's CDR3 is CASSPGGDNTEAFF. In nucleotides, the CDR3 is TGTGCCAGCAGCCCGGGCGGAGATAACACTGAAGCTTTCTTT.